The 18 T cell receptor beta chains presented below share a single source sample, sequenced in a study of T cell responses to AZD1222 COVID-19 vaccine. This table comes from immunoSEQ multiplex PCR, and its TCRdb copy is limited to in-frame clones, with some not included. The table lists 50,000 to 75,000 clones, 75% to 90% of them singletons. The sample in question was peripheral blood, obtained 28 days after the second AZD1222 dose. The source is an adult who received the AZD1222 COVID-19 vaccine.

The rearrangement joins TRBV21-1 to TRBJ1-5; whether TRBD1, the table's D call, matches the DNA was not checked. TRBV21-1 is a listed pseudogene. The CDR3 consists of 16 residues. Here the CDR3 reads CASSKSTGDSNQPQHF. CDR3 sequence (DNA): TGTGCCAGCAGCAAATCGACAGGGGATAGCAATCAGCCCCAGCATTTT.

This chain joins TRBV29-1 and TRBJ1-2, with D uncertain. The CDR3 has 12 residues. The V gene lost 4 bases and the J gene lost 5 bases, with 11 bases spanning the gap. Germline CDR1 reads SQVTM; CDR2 reads ANQGSEA. CDR3 DNA sequence: TGCAGCGTTGGCGATGACTTTTATGGCTACACCTTC. Protein: CSVGDDFYGYTF.

This clone turned up a few times. The V call is TRBV11-2, the J call TRBJ1-6; D is unresolved. The CDR3 totals 13 residues. Germline V CDR1 and CDR2: SGHAT, FQNNGV. Trimming took 3 bases from V and 9 from J, leaving 9 bases between them. This CDR3 is CASSFVVGSPLHF. As DNA, the CDR3 is TGTGCCAGCAGCTTCGTTGTGGGTTCACCCCTCCACTTT.

This clone was seen a few times. This chain connects TRBV19 to TRBJ1-4; TRBD1 is a possible D gene (5 bases). The V end lost 5 bases, the J end lost 5 bases, and 18 bases lay between the germline ends. The CDR3 length is 16 residues. Germline V gene sequence: CDR1 LNHDA, CDR2 SQIVND (reference sequence). Written as DNA, the CDR3 is TGTGCCAGTAGTCCTAGGGAGGGCAGGGTGAATGAAAAACTGTTTTTT. Translation gives CASSPREGRVNEKLFF. The full variable domain, with the rest looked up from reference TRBV19 and TRBJ1-4, is DGGITQSPKYLFRKEGQNVTLSCEQNLNHDAMYWYRQDPGQGLRLIYYSQIVNDFQKGDIAEGYSVSREKKESFPLTVTSAQKNPTAFYLCASSPREGRVNEKLFFGSGTQLSVL.

This clone has only one observation. The rearrangement links TRBV11-2 to TRBJ2-7, with TRBD2 identical over 7 bases. The CDR3 length is 14 residues. The J segment lost 0 bases and the V segment lost 6 bases, leaving 5 bases of the junction unmatched. Germline V gene data show CDR1 as SGHAT and CDR2 as FQNNGV. This chain's CDR3 is CASSLGLSSYEQYF. In nucleotides, the CDR3 is TGTGCCAGCAGTTTGGGACTAAGCTCCTACGAGCAGTACTTC.

The chain links TRBV10-3 to TRBJ1-2; no firm D call. Between the trimmed V and J ends, which lost 3 bases and 4 bases, there was a span of 18 bases. Germline V gene lookup returns CDR1 ENHRY and CDR2 SYGVKD. The CDR3 spans 16 residues. CDR3 in amino acids: CAISDVGRGRIYGYTF. The CDR3 DNA reads TGTGCCATCAGTGACGTAGGCAGAGGTCGCATCTATGGCTACACCTTC.

This sequence joins TRBV5-1 and TRBJ2-3; no clear D. The CDR3 consists of 15 residues. Trimming left V 1 base short and J 0 bases short, with 9 bases between. CDR1 is SGHRS and CDR2 is YFSETQ in the germline V gene. The CDR3: CASSLLTASTDTQYF. CDR3 DNA: TGCGCCAGCAGCTTGCTAACTGCCAGCACAGATACGCAGTATTTT. Variable domain in full (rest from reference TRBV5-1 and TRBJ2-3): KAGVTQTPRYLIKTRGQQVTLSCSPISGHRSVSWYQQTPGQGLQFLFEYFSETQRNKGNFPGRFSGRQFSNSRSEMNVSTLELGDSALYLCASSLLTASTDTQYFGPGTRLTVL.

J is TRBJ2-5 and V is TRBV18; D possibly uses TRBD1 or TRBD2 (5 bases each). V lost 6 bases and J 2 bases, leaving 10 bases between the germline ends. Germline V gene sequence: CDR1 KGHSH, CDR2 LQKENI. The CDR3 consists of 13 residues. CDR3 bases: TGTGCCAGCTCTCGGGACGTTCAAGAGACCCAGTACTTC. Encoded protein: CASSRDVQETQYF.

The chain recombines TRBV3-1 (or the pseudogene TRBV3-2) with TRBJ1-2; TRBD1 aligns across 7 bases. This CDR3 is 15 amino acids long. Germline lookup yields CDR1 LGHDT and CDR2 YNNKEL (reference sequence). Trimming cost V 4 bases and J 1 base; bases outside gene matches: 6. The CDR3 spells CASSRDSAFNYGYTF. The CDR3 DNA is TGTGCCAGCAGCCGGGACAGCGCCTTTAACTATGGCTACACCTTC.

The rearrangement uses TRBV9 and TRBJ2-3; D not certain. V lost 0 bases to trimming and J lost 2 bases, with 10 bases between them. There are 15 residues in the CDR3. CDR1 and CDR2 from the germline V gene are SGDLS and YYNGEE. As DNA, the CDR3 is TGTGCCAGCAGCGTAGCTACGAGTTACACAGATACGCAGTATTTT. As protein: CASSVATSYTDTQYF.

The chain has TRBV7-3 and TRBJ1-3, with D possibly matching TRBD1 (5 bases). CDR3 length: 13 amino acids. The germline V and J ends were trimmed by 6 bases and 4 bases, with 10 bases remaining between them. Germline V gene data show CDR1 as SGHTA and CDR2 as FQGTGA. The CDR3 loop reads CASSTGRGNTIYF. The CDR3 DNA reads as TGTGCCAGCAGTACAGGACGAGGAAACACCATATATTTT.

The genes are TRBV5-5 and TRBJ2-2, with 11 nucleotides matching TRBD1. The CDR3 is 15 residues long. The V gene end was trimmed by 0 bases and the J gene end by 6 bases; junction bases not matched to a gene: 1. The V gene's germline CDR1 is SGHKS and CDR2 YYEKEE (reference sequence). The CDR3 nucleotides are TGTGCCAGCAGCTTGGGGGACAGGGGGTCCGGGGAGCTGTTTTTT. This gives the protein CASSLGDRGSGELFF.

The genes are TRBV5-4 and TRBJ2-3; tentative D call: TRBD2 (7 bases). The V and J ends lost 1 base and 4 bases respectively, with 13 bases between them. The CDR3 covers 15 residues. CDR1 and CDR2 (germline): SGHNT, YYREEE (reference sequence). CDR3 region: CASSLSGGGSDTQYF. The CDR3, as DNA: TGTGCCAGCAGCTTGTCCGGCGGGGGCTCAGATACGCAGTATTTT.

The J gene is TRBJ2-2, the V gene TRBV7-2, with TRBD2 matching 11 bases. V was clipped by 6 bases and J by 6 bases; unmatched bases: 9. In germline, CDR1 is SGHTA, CDR2 FQGNSA. The CDR3 has 16 residues. CDR3 DNA: TGTGCCAGCAGGTTCCCTAGCGGGAGGTCTGCCGGGGAGCTGTTTTTT. It encodes CASRFPSGRSAGELFF.

This clone was detected only once. The V gene is TRBV2, the J gene TRBJ1-5; D may be TRBD1 (5 bases). Germline V gives CDR1 SNHLY, CDR2 FYNNEI. The germline V and J ends were trimmed by 4 bases and 2 bases, with 12 bases remaining between them. This CDR3 contains 15 residues. The CDR3 is CASSVGGAGNQPQHF. CDR3 sequence (DNA): TGTGCCAGCAGTGTAGGAGGGGCGGGCAATCAGCCCCAGCATTTT.

The genes are TRBV11-2 and TRBJ2-7; 10 bases match TRBD2. The CDR3 has 16 amino acids. Looked up from germline, CDR1 is SGHAT and CDR2 is FQNNGV. J was trimmed by 3 bases and V by 5 bases; bases with no gene match: 10. CDR3 in DNA: TGTGCCAGCAGCCAACCGGGGACTAGCGTCTTCTACGAGCAGTACTTC. Translation gives CASSQPGTSVFYEQYF.

The genes are TRBV19 and TRBJ2-2; D ambiguous. V gave up 7 bases and J gave up 7 bases, with 13 bases separating them. The CDR3 runs 13 residues. Germline V lookup: CDR1 LNHDA, CDR2 SQIVND (reference sequence). CDR3 DNA: TGTGCCAGTAACTTCTTAGTAAGCGGGGAGCTGTTTTTT. It encodes CASNFLVSGELFF.

The rearrangement uses TRBV6-5 and TRBJ1-2, with D possibly matching TRBD1 (6 bases). Germline V lookup: CDR1 MNHEY, CDR2 SVGAGI. There are 13 residues in the CDR3. V lost 7 bases and J 3 bases, leaving 12 bases between the germline ends. In DNA form, the CDR3 reads TGTGCCAGCACTAACTACAGGGACTATGGCTACACCTTC. This codes for CASTNYRDYGYTF.